The source of this TCR beta chain is a study of cytotoxic CD8 clonotypes in ibrutinib-treated CLL. Findings of the study overall: The clonality went up when patients responded to ibrutinib and dropped back toward baseline at progression. Sustained-remission patients were sampled at one set of times and progressing patients at different ones.

With respect to this clone: Its antigen is as yet unknown.

This CDR3 has 14 amino acids. V lost 3 bases and J lost 3; bases outside the gene matches: 5. Per germline, CDR1 SGHVS and CDR2 FQNEAQ. Depths of 1 in 200,000 to 1 in 1 million T cells were the sequencing target. Profiling relied on immunoSEQ multiplex PCR, and the TCRdb table lists in-frame clones only, not all of them. The sample holds some 61,000 clones; around 68% are singletons and the top ten take approximately 5%. The chain links TRBV7-8 to TRBJ2-7; TRBD2 aligns across 7 bases. The sequence was obtained from a human donor with chronic lymphocytic leukemia. The starting material was PBMCs, obtained after 12 months of ibrutinib treatment. The DNA of the CDR3 is TGTGCCAGCAGCTTGGCGGGGGAGGTCTACGAGCAGTACTTC. This encodes CASSLAGEVYEQYF.